This TCR beta chain was recovered during a study of neoadjuvant nivolumab and ipilimumab in lung cancer. Some clones are missing from TCRdb's copy, which holds only in-frame ones; the method was immunoSEQ multiplex PCR. Of approximately 17,000 clones listed, approximately 73% were seen once; the top ten hold approximately 6.4%. Notes on the study in general: Only a single major-pathologic-response sample was available for clonality analysis. Resected-tumor TCR richness correlated positively with pretherapy blood richness.

The germline V and J ends were trimmed by 8 bases and 1 base, with 15 bases remaining between them. The CDR3 runs to 15 residues. The germline gives CDR1 LNHDA, CDR2 SQIVND (reference sequence). This clone was seen only once. Its antigen is currently unknown. The input for sequencing was tumor tissue, taken after neoadjuvant nivolumab, alone or with ipilimumab, at or shortly before surgery. This chain joins TRBV19 and TRBJ1-5; maybe TRBD1 (5 bases). The clonotype was recovered from an adult with non-small cell lung cancer. The CDR3 loop is CASGRQGASNQPQHF. Here the CDR3 DNA reads TGTGCCAGTGGTCGGCAGGGTGCCAGCAATCAGCCCCAGCATTTT.